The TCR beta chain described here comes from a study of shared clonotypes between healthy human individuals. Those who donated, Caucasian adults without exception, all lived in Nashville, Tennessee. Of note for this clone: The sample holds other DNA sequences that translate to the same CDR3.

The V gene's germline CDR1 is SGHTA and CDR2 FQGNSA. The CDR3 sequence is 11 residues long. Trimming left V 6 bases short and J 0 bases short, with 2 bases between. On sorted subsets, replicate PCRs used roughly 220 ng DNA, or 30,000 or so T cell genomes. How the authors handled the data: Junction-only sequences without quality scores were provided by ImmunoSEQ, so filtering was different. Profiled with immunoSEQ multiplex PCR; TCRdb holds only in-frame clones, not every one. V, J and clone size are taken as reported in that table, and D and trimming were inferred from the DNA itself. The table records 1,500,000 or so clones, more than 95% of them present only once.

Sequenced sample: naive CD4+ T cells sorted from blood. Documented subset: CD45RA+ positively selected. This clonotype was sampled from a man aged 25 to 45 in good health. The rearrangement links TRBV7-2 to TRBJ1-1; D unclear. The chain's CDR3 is CASSLNTEAFF. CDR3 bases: TGTGCCAGCAGTTTGAACACTGAAGCTTTCTTT.